Listed here are 22 T cell receptor beta chains from one sample, sequenced in a study of radiation and T cells in renal cell carcinoma. Time point denoted: blood 4 weeks post-SBRT, at nephrectomy. Indicated treatment: 15 Gy SBRT to primary tumor, nephrectomy 4 weeks later. Only in-frame clones appear in the TCRdb table, and some are missing; sequencing was by immunoSEQ multiplex PCR. The sample consists of 150,000 or so clones, about 87% of them appearing once. The source material was blood, sampled from a patient whose treatment included radiotherapy and nephrectomy. These receptors were collected from a woman aged 45-59 years with renal cell carcinoma.

This clone appeared many times. V gene TRBV11-2 combines with J gene TRBJ1-1; the match to TRBD1 covers 8 bases. The CDR3 totals 13 residues. Unmatched junction bases numbered 3, after V lost 5 bases and J lost 4 bases. Germline V gene sequence: CDR1 SGHAT, CDR2 FQNNGV. CDR3 region: CASSTGGGTEAFF. The CDR3 nucleotides are TGTGCCAGCAGCACAGGGGGAGGCACTGAAGCTTTCTTT.

The chain has TRBV7-9 and TRBJ2-1; D possibly corresponds to TRBD1 (5 bases). The CDR3 sequence is 15 residues long. V was trimmed by 0 bases and J by 1 base, leaving 7 bases between them. Germline V CDR1 and CDR2: SEHNR, FQNEAQ (reference sequence). The CDR3 DNA follows: TGTGCCAGCAGCTTAGCCCAGGGATCCTACAATGAGCAGTTCTTC. It yields the protein CASSLAQGSYNEQFF.

This sequence joins TRBV6-5 and TRBJ2-3, with no clear D. This CDR3 has 14 amino acids. V lost 5 bases and J lost 0, with 9 bases in between. The germline gives CDR1 MNHEY, CDR2 SVGAGI. The DNA of the CDR3 is TGTGCCAGCAGTCCCCGGCCCAGCACAGATACGCAGTATTTT. This gives the protein CASSPRPSTDTQYF.

A single count supports this clone. This chain links TRBV2 with TRBJ1-1; D is undetermined. Germline CDR1 and CDR2: SNHLY and FYNNEI. The V gene lost 10 bases and the J gene lost 0 bases, with 24 bases spanning the gap. This CDR3 has 17 residues. CDR3 sequence (DNA): TGTGCCACCCAGGCGGCTCGGGCAGGAAACATGAACACTGAAGCTTTCTTT. It encodes CATQAARAGNMNTEAFF.

This clone was observed once. Written as DNA, the CDR3 is TGTGCCAGCTGGAGGGGGCCGGGAACTGAAGCTTTCTTT. Amino acid sequence: CASWRGPGTEAFF. The V gene is TRBV14, the J gene TRBJ1-1; TRBD1 matches at 7 bases. The CDR3 has 13 amino acids. V shed 8 bases, J shed 5 bases, and the junction held 8 bases outside the gene matches. Germline assignment: CDR1 SGHDN and CDR2 FVKESK.

V gene TRBV11-3 combines with J gene TRBJ2-7; 9 bases fit TRBD1. With V trimmed by 1 base and J by 4 bases, 5 bases remained unmatched. There are 15 residues in the CDR3. Germline V lookup: CDR1 SGHNT, CDR2 YENEEA. CDR3 nucleotides: TGTGCCAGCAGCTTAGGGGCCGGGACAGGGTACGAGCAGTACTTC. Protein: CASSLGAGTGYEQYF. Filled out from reference TRBV11-3 and TRBJ2-7, the complete variable domain reads EAGVVQSPRYKIIEKKQPVAFWCNPISGHNTLYWYLQNLGQGPELLIRYENEEAVDDSQLPKDRFSAERLKGVDSTLKIQPAELGDSAVYLCASSLGAGTGYEQYFGPGTRLTVT.

This chain connects TRBV19 to TRBJ1-1; D gene unclear. There are 14 residues in the CDR3. V was trimmed by 6 bases and J by 0 bases, leaving 11 bases between them. Germline values: CDR1 LNHDA, CDR2 SQIVND (reference sequence). The CDR3 spells CASRRTYMNTEAFF. CDR3 in DNA: TGTGCCAGTAGGAGAACCTACATGAACACTGAAGCTTTCTTT. The variable domain in full, with the rest retrieved from reference TRBV19 and TRBJ1-1, is DGGITQSPKYLFRKEGQNVTLSCEQNLNHDAMYWYRQDPGQGLRLIYYSQIVNDFQKGDIAEGYSVSREKKESFPLTVTSAQKNPTAFYLCASRRTYMNTEAFFGQGTRLTVV.

This rearrangement joins TRBV4-2 to TRBJ2-3, with D tentatively TRBD2 (5 bases). Between the trimmed V and J ends, which lost 0 bases and 1 base, there was a span of 14 bases. CDR3 length: 17 residues. Germline assignment: CDR1 LGHNA and CDR2 YNFKEQ. The CDR3 DNA reads TGTGCCAGCAGCCAAGAACTAATGGGAGTCCGCACAGATACGCAGTATTTT. It codes for CASSQELMGVRTDTQYF.

The V call is TRBV30, the J call TRBJ1-4, with 10 bases lining up with TRBD1. There are 13 residues in the CDR3. The V and J ends lost 5 bases and 6 bases, in that order; junction bases with no gene match: 3. Germline V gene lookup returns CDR1 GTSNPN and CDR2 SVGIG (reference sequence). In DNA form, the CDR3 reads TGTGCCTGGGACAGGGGGCGGGATGAAAAACTGTTTTTT. This codes for CAWDRGRDEKLFF.

This chain uses TRBV2 with TRBJ2-5; 7 bases match TRBD1. The CDR3 contains 14 residues. The ends lost 7 bases at V and 2 bases at J; junction bases unmatched: 7. In germline, CDR1 is SNHLY, CDR2 FYNNEI. In DNA form, the CDR3 reads TGTGCCAGCACCGAACAGGGGAAACAAGAGACCCAGTACTTC. Encoded protein: CASTEQGKQETQYF.

This clone was observed once. At one of its ends the junction is not consistent with the germline gene, which may arise from a read error. The chain links TRBV7-7 to TRBJ2-2; tentatively, D is TRBD1 (6 bases). Germline-derived CDR1 and CDR2 are SSHAT and FNYEAQ (reference sequence). This CDR3 is 14 amino acids long. The chain's CDR3 is CASSPDRPTGELFF. CDR3 DNA: TGTGCTAGCAGCCCTGACAGGCCCACCGGGGAGCTGTTTTTT.

The V gene is TRBV4-1, the J gene TRBJ1-2, with 7 bases fitting TRBD1. The J segment lost 6 bases and the V segment lost 3 bases, leaving 4 bases of the junction unmatched. The germline gives CDR1 MGHRA, CDR2 YSYEKL. CDR3 length equals 13 residues. The CDR3 is CASSHLGTDGYTF. The CDR3 coding sequence is TGCGCCAGCAGCCATCTCGGGACAGATGGCTACACCTTC.

This chain connects TRBV9 to TRBJ1-1, with 8 bases fitting TRBD1. The CDR3 contains 15 residues. CDR1 is SGDLS and CDR2 is YYNGEE in the germline V gene. Trimming at V came to 1 base and at J to 5 bases, leaving 7 bases not matched to a gene. The CDR3 region is CASSVSTGVGTEAFF. CDR3 DNA: TGTGCCAGCAGCGTATCGACAGGGGTGGGTACTGAAGCTTTCTTT.

The chain has TRBV5-8 and TRBJ2-5, with D unclear. Trimming took 0 bases from V and 0 from J, leaving 9 bases between them. From germline, CDR1 is SGHTS and CDR2 YDEGEE. This CDR3 is 15 amino acids long. The CDR3: CASSLGQANQETQYF. The CDR3 DNA reads TGTGCCAGCAGCTTGGGTCAGGCCAACCAAGAGACCCAGTACTTC. The full variable domain, completed using reference TRBV5-8 and TRBJ2-5, is EAGVTQSPTHLIKTRGQQATLRCSPISGHTSVYWYQQALGLGLQFLLWYDEGEERNRGNFPPRFSGRQFPNYSSELNVNALELEDSALYLCASSLGQANQETQYFGPGTRLLVL.

CDR3 nucleotide sequence: TGTGCCAGCAGTATTCGGACTAGCGGAGGGGAGACCCAGTACTTC. This translates into CASSIRTSGGETQYF. The chain carries TRBV2 and TRBJ2-5; 10 bases match TRBD2. Germline CDR1 reads SNHLY; CDR2 reads FYNNEI. The CDR3 extends over 15 amino acids. The junction had 8 bases not matched to a gene; V was cut back by 5 bases and J by 5 bases.

The genes are TRBV6-5 and TRBJ1-6; 7 nucleotides align to TRBD1. The germline V gene has CDR1 MNHEY and CDR2 SVGAGI. J was trimmed by 6 bases and V by 5 bases; bases with no gene match: 4. This CDR3 has 14 amino acids. The DNA for the CDR3 is TGTGCCAGCAGTGACAGGGAGGGTAATTCACCCCTCCACTTT. Translating gives CASSDREGNSPLHF.

This sequence joins TRBV6-1 and TRBJ2-3; no reliable D call. Deletions cut 9 bases from V and 1 base from J, with 11 bases between. The CDR3 is 13 residues long. Germline V gives CDR1 MNHNS, CDR2 SASEGT. The CDR3 loop reads CASETFGTDTQYF. DNA for the CDR3: TGTGCCAGTGAGACGTTCGGCACAGATACGCAGTATTTT.

The chain carries TRBV7-3 and TRBJ2-7; TRBD1 aligns across 12 bases. J lost 6 bases, V lost 5 bases, and 5 bases had no gene match. The CDR3 spans 14 residues. CDR1 is SGHTA, CDR2 FQGTGA, per germline. For the CDR3, the DNA is TGTGCCAGCAGCCCGGGACAGGGGGCGTCCGAGCAGTACTTC. It is translated as CASSPGQGASEQYF.

This clone has more than one count but fewer than ten. The chain uses TRBV9 and TRBJ2-3, with D perhaps TRBD2 (5 bases). Trimming removed 5 bases at V and 4 bases at J, with 17 bases between. This CDR3 is built from 15 residues. Germline V lookup: CDR1 SGDLS, CDR2 YYNGEE. The CDR3 DNA reads as TGTGCCAGCAGACATGACCTCGAGGGTTCAGATACGCAGTATTTT. It yields the protein CASRHDLEGSDTQYF.

The sample holds one count of this clone. V and J are TRBV12-5 and TRBJ2-1; 7 nucleotides align to TRBD2. Trimming removed 6 bases from V and 9 bases from J; junction bases left unmatched: 11. CDR3 size: 14 residues. The V gene's germline CDR1 is LGHNT and CDR2 FRNRAP. CDR3: CASGLAGVLSEQFF. The CDR3 DNA reads as TGTGCTAGTGGCTTAGCGGGCGTTCTCTCTGAGCAGTTCTTC.

This chain joins TRBV19 and TRBJ1-3; maybe TRBD1 (5 bases). With 4 bases removed from V and 0 bases from J, the gap between germline ends came to 13 bases. Germline assignment: CDR1 LNHDA and CDR2 SQIVND (reference sequence). The CDR3 contains 16 residues. The DNA of the CDR3 is TGTGCCAGTAGTACCACAGGTCTACTCTCTGGAAACACCATATATTTT. As protein: CASSTTGLLSGNTIYF.

CDR3 residues: CASSPPRAFNEKLFF. In DNA, the CDR3 is TGTGCCAGCTCACCACCAAGGGCGTTTAATGAAAAACTGTTTTTT. V gene TRBV18 combines with J gene TRBJ1-4; D not resolved. Trimming stripped 0 bases from V and 4 bases from J, with 9 bases between. The CDR3 is made up of 15 amino acids. Germline CDR1 reads KGHSH; CDR2 reads LQKENI.